Presented here are 26 T cell receptor beta chains from one specimen sequenced in a study of T cell repertoires in cytomegalovirus infection (dated by TCRdb to the late 2010s). Sequenced using an Illumina HiSeq 1500. TCRdb reanalyzed the raw reads on its own, using fastp at Q25 for trimming and MiXCR for clone calling, and kept in-frame beta chains. Under each unique CDR3 protein, matching rows form one entry showing the most common genes and DNA. The sample table shows some 160,000 distinct CDR3 sequences, and 15% to 20% are seen once. Over 15% of the sample is held by the ten biggest clonotypes. The sample taken for sequencing was CD8+ T cells from PBMCs. The receptors here all came from a human donor in good health (CMV status not recorded). Some clones in this sample may be carry-over from other donors' samples.

The chain links TRBV7-6 to TRBJ2-7; D is unresolved. Trimming removed 6 bases at V and 5 bases at J, with 14 bases between. The CDR3 has 13 residues. Germline values: CDR1 SGHVS, CDR2 FNYEAQ. The CDR3 loop is CASSNSQVDEQYF. CDR3 sequence (DNA): TGTGCCAGCAGTAACAGTCAAGTCGACGAGCAGTACTTC. The complete variable domain, with remaining parts taken from reference TRBV7-6 and TRBJ2-7, reads GAGVSQSPRYKVTKRGQDVALRCDPISGHVSLYWYRQALGQGPEFLTYFNYEAQQDKSGLPNDRFSAERPEGSISTLTIQRTEQRDSAMYRCASSNSQVDEQYFGPGTRLTVT.

CDR3 sequence (DNA): TGCGCCAGCAGCCAAGAGGGGGCAGGGGGCTACTCTGGAAACACCATATATTTT. This gives the protein CASSQEGAGGYSGNTIYF. The chain recombines TRBV4-3 with TRBJ1-3, with 8 bases matching TRBD1. The CDR3 contains 18 residues. V dropped 0 bases and J dropped 0; count of bases not matched to a gene: 7. Per the germline V gene, CDR1 is LGHNA and CDR2 is YSLEER.

This rearrangement joins TRBV6-2 or TRBV6-3 to TRBJ2-7; 9 bases fit TRBD2. Germline V gene lookup returns CDR1 MNHEY and CDR2 SVGEGT. After removal of 0 bases from V and 3 bases from J, the junction contained 9 bases not matched to a gene. The CDR3 runs 17 residues. Here the CDR3 reads CASSYSNPSGMSYEQYF. In nucleotides, the CDR3 is TGTGCCAGCAGTTACTCGAATCCTAGCGGGATGAGCTACGAGCAGTACTTC.

This sequence joins TRBV7-6 and TRBJ1-1, with 7 bases identical to TRBD1. The V gene's germline CDR1 is SGHVS and CDR2 FNYEAQ. The CDR3 is 15 amino acids. V was pared by 1 base and J by 1 base, with 3 bases of the junction left unmatched. The CDR3 DNA reads as TGTGCCAGCAGCTTAGAAGGGGGCCGGAACACTGAAGCTTTCTTT. Its protein is CASSLEGGRNTEAFF.

This sequence joins TRBV28 and TRBJ1-1, with D tentatively TRBD1 (6 bases). From germline, CDR1 is MDHEN and CDR2 SYDVKM. The CDR3 spans 12 residues. The germline V and J ends were trimmed by 1 base and 8 bases, with 8 bases remaining between them. CDR3 loop: CASSLYGGEAFF. Written as DNA, the CDR3 is TGTGCCAGCAGTTTATACGGGGGCGAAGCTTTCTTT.

This chain connects TRBV7-8 to TRBJ2-7; D not certain. The length of the CDR3 is 11 residues. Per germline, CDR1 SGHVS and CDR2 FQNEAQ. V dropped 1 base and J dropped 9 bases, with 7 bases sitting between them. The chain's CDR3 is CASSLGRGQYF. The DNA for the CDR3 is TGTGCCAGCAGCTTAGGACGAGGGCAGTACTTC.

This clonotype has only a few counts. The genes are TRBV7-3 and TRBJ1-2; TRBD1 matches 7 bases. V was clipped by 3 bases and J by 6 bases; unmatched bases: 7. The CDR3 runs to 14 residues. Per germline, CDR1 SGHTA and CDR2 FQGTGA. This CDR3 reads CASSLTGNAHGYTF. DNA of the CDR3: TGTGCCAGCAGCTTGACAGGGAACGCACATGGCTACACCTTC.

For the CDR3, the DNA is TGTGCCAGCAGCCTGGGAGTGATGGCAATAGCGGTCGGGCCCACAGATACGCAGTATTTT. The encoded protein is CASSLGVMAIAVGPTDTQYF. The chain links TRBV7-8 to TRBJ2-3, with D tentatively TRBD2 (6 bases). The CDR3 has 20 residues. V was shortened by 5 bases and J by 2 bases, with 29 bases between the two germline ends. From germline, CDR1 is SGHVS and CDR2 FQNEAQ.

There are a few counts of this clonotype. The genes are TRBV29-1 and TRBJ2-3; D uncertain. The CDR3 consists of 10 residues. The V gene lost 6 bases and the J gene lost 7 bases, with 8 bases spanning the gap. Germline CDR1 and CDR2: SQVTM and ANQGSEA. The CDR3 sequence is CSVLVNTQYF. Here the CDR3 DNA reads TGCAGCGTCCTAGTAAATACGCAGTATTTT.

The chain couples TRBV10-3 to TRBJ2-1; the D is unclear. This CDR3 is built from 11 residues. CDR1 ENHRY and CDR2 SYGVKD come from the germline V gene. V lost 0 bases and J 6 bases, leaving 0 bases between the germline ends. The CDR3 DNA is TGTGCCATCAGTGAGTCCAATGAGCAGTTCTTC. This translates into CAISESNEQFF.

This clonotype was seen a handful of times. This sequence joins TRBV7-9 and TRBJ1-1, with D unclear. The CDR3 is made up of 12 amino acids. Germline CDR1 and CDR2: SEHNR and FQNEAQ (reference sequence). Trimming removed 10 bases at V and 1 base at J, with 10 bases between. The chain's CDR3 is CATTPPNTEAFF. The CDR3 bases are TGTGCCACCACTCCGCCGAACACTGAAGCTTTCTTT. The whole variable domain, remainder taken from reference TRBV7-9 and TRBJ1-1, is DTGVSQNPRHKITKRGQNVTFRCDPISEHNRLYWYRQTLGQGPEFLTYFQNEAQLEKSRLLSDRFSAERPKGSFSTLEIQRTEQGDSAMYLCATTPPNTEAFFGQGTRLTVV.

This clonotype was found many times. The chain joins TRBV7-9 to TRBJ2-1; the match to TRBD2 covers 11 bases. Germline CDR1 is SEHNR and CDR2 is FQNEAQ (reference sequence). The CDR3 consists of 15 residues. V was pared by 4 bases and J by 2 bases, with 1 base of the junction left unmatched. Here the CDR3 DNA reads TGTGCCAGCAGCTCGACTAGCGGGACCTACAATGAGCAGTTCTTC. It is translated as CASSSTSGTYNEQFF.

This clonotype was counted only a few times. The CDR3 nucleotides read TGTGCCAGCAGCCTGAAGCGGGGGGTCCGGGATGAGCAGTACTTC. Encoded protein: CASSLKRGVRDEQYF. This chain connects TRBV5-6 to TRBJ2-7; TRBD2 matches at 9 bases. Unmatched junction bases numbered 12, after V lost 4 bases and J lost 7 bases. The CDR3 sequence is 15 residues long. Per the germline V gene, CDR1 is SGHDT and CDR2 is YYEEEE.

J is TRBJ2-1 and V is TRBV11-1; tentative D call: TRBD2 (6 bases). CDR1 and CDR2 from the germline V gene are SGHAT and FQDESV (reference sequence). The CDR3 spans 15 residues. V was clipped by 6 bases and J by 5 bases, with 17 bases between them. The CDR3 reads CASSEGGRGDNEQFF. CDR3 nucleotides: TGTGCCAGCAGTGAGGGAGGCCGAGGGGACAATGAGCAGTTCTTC. The complete variable domain, with remaining parts taken from reference TRBV11-1 and TRBJ2-1, reads EAEVAQSPRYKITEKSQAVAFWCDPISGHATLYWYRQILGQGPELLVQFQDESVVDDSQLPKDRFSAERLKGVDSTLKIQPAELGDSAMYLCASSEGGRGDNEQFFGPGTRLTVL.

This chain joins TRBV28 and TRBJ1-3; 7 nucleotides agree with TRBD1. Germline V gene lookup returns CDR1 MDHEN and CDR2 SYDVKM. The V segment lost 8 bases and the J segment 3 bases; nucleotides outside the gene matches: 10. CDR3 size: 15 residues. CDR3 residues: CASVDQGGRGNTIYF. Here the CDR3 DNA reads TGTGCCAGCGTAGATCAGGGGGGACGTGGAAACACCATATATTTT.

The chain is built from TRBV4-2 and TRBJ2-7; D uncertain. Per the germline V gene, CDR1 is LGHNA and CDR2 is YNFKEQ. CDR3 size: 14 residues. Between the trimmed V and J ends, which lost 0 bases and 3 bases, there was a span of 9 bases. Here the CDR3 reads CASSQDLEYYEQYF. In DNA form, the CDR3 reads TGTGCCAGCAGCCAAGATCTGGAGTACTACGAGCAGTACTTC.

This clonotype was detected only a few times. The chain employs TRBV7-2 and TRBJ2-7, with unresolved D. CDR1 is SGHTA, CDR2 FQGNSA, per germline. V lost 1 base to trimming and J lost 5 bases, with 6 bases between them. The CDR3 totals 12 residues. CDR3 DNA: TGTGCCAGCAGCTTAGGCAACGACGAGCAGTACTTC. Protein sequence: CASSLGNDEQYF.

This clonotype showed up just a few times. This sequence joins TRBV28 and TRBJ1-2, with D unresolved. The CDR3 is made up of 12 amino acids. Germline values: CDR1 MDHEN, CDR2 SYDVKM. The V and J ends lost 7 bases and 4 bases respectively, with 10 bases between them. CDR3 sequence: CASKDGSYGYTF. CDR3 DNA sequence: TGTGCCAGCAAGGACGGATCCTATGGCTACACCTTC.

The chain is built from TRBV6-4 and TRBJ2-3; TRBD2 matches 8 bases. This CDR3 has 16 residues. Per the germline V gene, CDR1 is MRHNA and CDR2 is SNTAGT. V trimming: 4 bases; J trimming: 6 bases; junction bases outside the gene matches: 12. CDR3 nucleotide sequence: TGTGCCAGCAGTGCCCGAGCGGGGGTCGTCGGGGATACGCAGTATTTT. Amino acid sequence: CASSARAGVVGDTQYF.

This clonotype has a count of ten or more. This rearrangement joins TRBV7-9 to TRBJ2-3, with D possibly matching TRBD2 (5 bases). Looked up from germline, CDR1 is SEHNR and CDR2 is FQNEAQ (reference sequence). The CDR3 covers 15 residues. V lost 1 base and J 0 bases, leaving 8 bases between the germline ends. Here the CDR3 DNA reads TGTGCCAGCAGCTTAGTTGAGGGCAGCACAGATACGCAGTATTTT. It specifies CASSLVEGSTDTQYF.

This chain uses TRBV19 with TRBJ1-5; TRBD1 is a possible D gene (5 bases). Germline V gene sequence: CDR1 LNHDA, CDR2 SQIVND (reference sequence). V shed 5 bases and J shed 3 bases, with 11 bases lying between them. The CDR3 has 14 residues. Here the CDR3 reads CASSLRQNNQPQHF. Written as DNA, the CDR3 is TGTGCCAGTAGTCTTCGACAGAACAATCAGCCCCAGCATTTT.

This chain uses TRBV6-4 with TRBJ2-1; 7 nucleotides align to TRBD1. Trimming took 3 bases from V and 2 from J; bases not matched to a gene: 4. CDR1 MRHNA and CDR2 SNTAGT come from the germline V gene. The CDR3 covers 15 residues. The CDR3 region is CASSEEDRPYNEQFF. Written as DNA, the CDR3 is TGTGCCAGCAGTGAGGAGGACAGGCCCTACAATGAGCAGTTCTTC.

The table lists this clonotype with a few counts. The genes are TRBV7-9 and TRBJ2-5; 10 nucleotides agree with TRBD1. Germline CDR1 and CDR2: SEHNR and FQNEAQ (reference sequence). The CDR3 covers 17 residues. V lost 1 base and J lost 2; bases outside the gene matches: 7. This CDR3 reads CASSLDGRTGGQETQYF. In DNA, the CDR3 is TGTGCCAGCAGCTTAGATGGCCGGACAGGGGGGCAAGAGACCCAGTACTTC.

This clonotype was found a few times. The CDR3 DNA reads TGTGCCAGCAGCGACCCAGGGATACAGCCCCAGCATTTT. Amino acid sequence: CASSDPGIQPQHF. V is TRBV28 and J is TRBJ1-5; maybe TRBD1 (5 bases). CDR3 length equals 13 residues. Germline values: CDR1 MDHEN, CDR2 SYDVKM. The V end lost 6 bases, the J end lost 7 bases, and 13 bases lay between the germline ends.

The rearrangement uses TRBV25-1 and TRBJ1-3, with D unclear. Germline V lookup: CDR1 MGHDK, CDR2 SYGVNS. V lost 10 bases and J 4 bases, leaving 8 bases between the germline ends. CDR3 length: 11 amino acids. This CDR3 is CAISEGNTIYF. The DNA of the CDR3 is TGTGCCATCAGCGAGGGAAACACCATATATTTT.

This clonotype was seen a handful of times. This chain uses TRBV7-9 with TRBJ2-1, with TRBD2 as a possible D gene (6 bases). The germline V gene has CDR1 SEHNR and CDR2 FQNEAQ (reference sequence). Trimming removed 7 bases from V and 6 bases from J, with 19 bases in between. There are 15 residues in the CDR3. CDR3 region: CASTQTSPIPNEQFF. CDR3 in DNA: TGTGCCAGCACCCAGACTAGTCCAATCCCCAATGAGCAGTTCTTC.